This T cell receptor beta chain was sequenced in a study of technical replicates of blood from a handful of donors. TCRdb's copy holds only in-frame clones and misses some; the assay was immunoSEQ multiplex PCR. Among around 62,000 clones, roughly 98% were seen once, and the ten largest hold under 0.2%. The CDR3 covers 18 residues. The germline V gene has CDR1 SGHTA and CDR2 FQGTGA. Trimming removed 1 base from V and 6 bases from J; junction bases left unmatched: 8. Sequenced material: T cells isolated from PBMCs. This sequence originates from a human donor in good health. The J gene is TRBJ2-2, the V gene TRBV7-3, with 13 bases aligning to TRBD2. Written as DNA, the CDR3 is TGTGCCAGCAGCTTAAGACTAGCGGGGGGCCGGGTATCCGGGGAGCTGTTTTTT. Its protein is CASSLRLAGGRVSGELFF.